These 11 T cell receptor beta chains were sequenced from one sample in a study of T cell responses to AZD1222 COVID-19 vaccine. Data came from immunoSEQ multiplex PCR; TCRdb stores just in-frame clones and leaves some out. The sample lists about 140,000 clones; 90% were seen once. The material sequenced was peripheral blood, taken on day 0 of AZD1222 vaccination. The source of these receptors is an adult in good health.

The chain uses TRBV7-9 and TRBJ1-2, with 8 bases lining up with TRBD1. The CDR3 is 14 amino acids. V lost 6 bases to trimming and J lost 8 bases; unmatched junction nucleotides: 11. The germline V gene encodes CDR1 SEHNR and CDR2 FQNEAQ (reference sequence). CDR3 in amino acids: CASSPGTGFYGYTF. The CDR3 bases are TGTGCCAGCAGTCCCGGGACAGGTTTTTACGGCTACACCTTC. The full variable domain, its missing parts supplied by reference TRBV7-9 and TRBJ1-2, is DTGVSQNPRHKITKRGQNVTFRCDPISEHNRLYWYRQTLGQGPEFLTYFQNEAQLEKSRLLSDRFSAERPKGSFSTLEIQRTEQGDSAMYLCASSPGTGFYGYTFGSGTRLTVV.

The rearrangement uses TRBV6-6 and TRBJ1-6; D gene unclear. Trimming removed 2 bases at V and 5 bases at J, with 10 bases between. CDR1 is MNHNY and CDR2 is SVGAGI in the germline V gene (reference sequence). This CDR3 is 15 amino acids long. Here the CDR3 DNA reads TGTGCCAGCAGTTACGCACAGTCAGATAATTCACCCCTCCACTTT. Protein product: CASSYAQSDNSPLHF.

The rearrangement joins TRBV6-2 or TRBV6-3 to TRBJ2-5; 9 bases agree with TRBD2. The CDR3 covers 13 residues. Germline V lookup: CDR1 MNHEY, CDR2 SVGEGT. V was clipped by 8 bases and J by 4 bases; unmatched bases: 5. CDR3 in amino acids: CASRLAGAETQYF. CDR3 bases: TGTGCCAGCCGTTTAGCGGGAGCAGAGACCCAGTACTTC.

This clone came up a few times. This chain connects TRBV7-6 to TRBJ1-3; D may be TRBD1 (6 bases). The CDR3 runs 15 residues. V was clipped by 0 bases and J by 2 bases, with 8 bases between them. CDR1 is SGHVS and CDR2 is FNYEAQ in the germline V gene. The CDR3 loop is CASSLAQGPGNTIYF. CDR3 nucleotide sequence: TGTGCCAGCAGCTTAGCGCAGGGGCCTGGAAACACCATATATTTT. Together with reference TRBV7-6 and TRBJ1-3, the CDR3 gives the full variable domain: GAGVSQSPRYKVTKRGQDVALRCDPISGHVSLYWYRQALGQGPEFLTYFNYEAQQDKSGLPNDRFSAERPEGSISTLTIQRTEQRDSAMYRCASSLAQGPGNTIYFGEGSWLTVV.

This clone was observed a single time. The chain recombines TRBV30 with TRBJ2-5; D might be TRBD2 (6 bases). Trimming removed 8 bases from V and 1 base from J, with 14 bases in between. Per the germline V gene, CDR1 is GTSNPN and CDR2 is SVGIG (reference sequence). This CDR3 spans 13 amino acids. CDR3 sequence (DNA): TGTGCCGGAGGAGGAGGGGTCCAAGAGACCCAGTACTTC. Its translation: CAGGGGVQETQYF.

This rearrangement joins TRBV27 to TRBJ1-2; D is possibly TRBD1 (5 bases). The CDR3 length is 14 residues. CDR1 and CDR2 (germline): MNHEY, SMNVEV (reference sequence). Trimming removed 9 bases from V and 4 bases from J, with 18 bases in between. This chain's CDR3 is CASTPGGVAYGYTF. In nucleotides, the CDR3 is TGTGCCAGTACGCCCGGAGGGGTTGCCTATGGCTACACCTTC.

The V gene is TRBV7-9, the J gene TRBJ1-2, with D perhaps TRBD1 (6 bases). CDR1 and CDR2 from the germline V gene are SEHNR and FQNEAQ (reference sequence). V shed 1 base and J shed 8 bases, with 11 bases lying between them. The CDR3 extends over 13 amino acids. The CDR3 DNA is TGTGCCAGCAGCTTAGATGGGGGCTCGGGCTACACCTTC. It encodes CASSLDGGSGYTF.

The gene calls are TRBV6-5 and TRBJ1-1, with a weak D call TRBD1 (5 bases). CDR1 is MNHEY and CDR2 is SVGAGI in the germline V gene. Between the trimmed V and J ends, which lost 2 bases and 3 bases, there was a span of 16 bases. The length of the CDR3 is 16 residues. The DNA of the CDR3 is TGTGCCAGCAGTTACGAGGGACGGTCTGATTACACTGAAGCTTTCTTT. It codes for CASSYEGRSDYTEAFF.

The genes are TRBV9 and TRBJ2-3, with 8 positions matching TRBD1. With 4 bases clipped from V and 5 bases from J, the junction kept 9 bases outside the gene matches. The CDR3 loop spans 15 amino acids. The V gene's germline CDR1 is SGDLS and CDR2 YYNGEE. The CDR3 region is CASSYGQGAVDTQYF. The CDR3 DNA follows: TGTGCCAGCAGCTACGGACAGGGAGCCGTAGATACGCAGTATTTT.

The chain recombines TRBV13 with TRBJ1-1; D may be TRBD1 (5 bases). CDR3 size: 16 residues. Looked up from germline, CDR1 is PRHDT and CDR2 is FYEKMQ (reference sequence). The V and J ends lost 5 bases and 4 bases respectively, with 20 bases between them. The CDR3 sequence is CASSQRLGPIFTEAFF. The CDR3 nucleotides are TGTGCCAGCAGCCAGCGACTGGGGCCGATCTTCACTGAAGCTTTCTTT.

The V and J genes are TRBV30 and TRBJ2-7, with 12 bases matching TRBD1. This CDR3 has 14 amino acids. V lost 5 bases, J lost 3 bases, and 5 bases stayed unmatched. Per germline, CDR1 GTSNPN and CDR2 SVGIG (reference sequence). The CDR3 sequence is CAWAGTGGFYEQYF. The CDR3 nucleotides read TGTGCCTGGGCCGGGACAGGGGGCTTCTACGAGCAGTACTTC.